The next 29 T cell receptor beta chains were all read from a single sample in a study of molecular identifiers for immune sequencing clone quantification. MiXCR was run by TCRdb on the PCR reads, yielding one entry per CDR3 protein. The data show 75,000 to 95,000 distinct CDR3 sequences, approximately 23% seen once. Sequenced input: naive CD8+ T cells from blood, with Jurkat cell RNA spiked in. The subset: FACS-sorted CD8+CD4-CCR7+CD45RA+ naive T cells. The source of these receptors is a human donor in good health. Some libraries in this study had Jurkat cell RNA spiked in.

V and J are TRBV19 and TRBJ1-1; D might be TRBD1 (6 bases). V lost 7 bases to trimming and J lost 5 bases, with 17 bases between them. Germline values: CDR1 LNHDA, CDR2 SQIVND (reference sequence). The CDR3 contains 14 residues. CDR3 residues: CASKWGAGETEAFF. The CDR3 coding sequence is TGTGCCAGTAAATGGGGGGCCGGTGAGACTGAAGCTTTCTTT.

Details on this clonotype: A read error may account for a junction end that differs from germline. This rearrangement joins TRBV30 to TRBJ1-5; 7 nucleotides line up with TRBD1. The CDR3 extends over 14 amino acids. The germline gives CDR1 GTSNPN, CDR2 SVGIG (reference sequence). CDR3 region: CAWSWTGGTQPRHF. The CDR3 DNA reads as TGTGCCTGGAGTTGGACAGGTGGGACTCAGCCCCGGCATTTT.

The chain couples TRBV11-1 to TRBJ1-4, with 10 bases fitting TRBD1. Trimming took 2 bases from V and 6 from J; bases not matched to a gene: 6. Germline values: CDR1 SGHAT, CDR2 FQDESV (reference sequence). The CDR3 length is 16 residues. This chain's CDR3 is CASSLYPGTGDEKLFF. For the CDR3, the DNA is TGTGCCAGCAGCTTATATCCCGGGACAGGGGATGAAAAACTGTTTTTT. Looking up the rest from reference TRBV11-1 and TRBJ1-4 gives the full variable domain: EAEVAQSPRYKITEKSQAVAFWCDPISGHATLYWYRQILGQGPELLVQFQDESVVDDSQLPKDRFSAERLKGVDSTLKIQPAELGDSAMYLCASSLYPGTGDEKLFFGSGTQLSVL.

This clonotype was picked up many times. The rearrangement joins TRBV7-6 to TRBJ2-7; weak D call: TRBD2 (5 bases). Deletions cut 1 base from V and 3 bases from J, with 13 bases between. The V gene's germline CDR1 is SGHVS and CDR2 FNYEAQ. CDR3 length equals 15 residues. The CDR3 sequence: CASSLDSGGYYEQYF. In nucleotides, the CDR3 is TGTGCCAGCAGCTTAGACAGCGGAGGTTACTACGAGCAGTACTTC.

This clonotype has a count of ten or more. The CDR3 DNA sequence: TGCGCCAGCAGCCCTTTAGAGGGACTCGGGACGTCAGAGACCCAGTACTTC. This gives the protein CASSPLEGLGTSETQYF. V and J are TRBV5-1 and TRBJ2-5; perhaps TRBD2 as D (6 bases). The CDR3 is made up of 17 amino acids. The V and J ends lost 4 bases and 4 bases respectively, with 23 bases between them. Germline V gene sequence: CDR1 SGHRS, CDR2 YFSETQ.

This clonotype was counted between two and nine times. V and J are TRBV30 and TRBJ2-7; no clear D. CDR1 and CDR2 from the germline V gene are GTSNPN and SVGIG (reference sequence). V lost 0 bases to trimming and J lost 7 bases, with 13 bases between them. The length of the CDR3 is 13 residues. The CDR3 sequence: CAWSVAGLGEQYF. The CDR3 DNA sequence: TGTGCCTGGAGTGTAGCTGGCTTGGGGGAGCAGTACTTC. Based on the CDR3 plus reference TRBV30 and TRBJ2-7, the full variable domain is SQTIHQWPATLVQPVGSPLSLECTVEGTSNPNLYWYRQAAGRGLQLLFYSVGIGQISSEVPQNLSASRPQDRQFILSSKKLLLSDSGFYLCAWSVAGLGEQYFGPGTRLTVT.

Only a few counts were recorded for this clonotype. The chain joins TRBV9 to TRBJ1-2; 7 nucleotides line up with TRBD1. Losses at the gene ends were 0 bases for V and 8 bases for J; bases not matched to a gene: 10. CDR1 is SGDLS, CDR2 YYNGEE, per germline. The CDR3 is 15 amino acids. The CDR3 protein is CASSVEWVGGEGYTF. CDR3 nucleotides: TGTGCCAGCAGCGTAGAGTGGGTAGGGGGCGAAGGCTACACCTTC.

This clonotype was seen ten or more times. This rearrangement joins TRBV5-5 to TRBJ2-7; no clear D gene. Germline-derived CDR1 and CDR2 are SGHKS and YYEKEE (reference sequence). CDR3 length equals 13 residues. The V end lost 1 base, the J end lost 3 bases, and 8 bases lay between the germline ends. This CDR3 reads CASSLTVSYEQYF. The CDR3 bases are TGTGCCAGCAGCTTGACAGTTAGCTACGAGCAGTACTTC.

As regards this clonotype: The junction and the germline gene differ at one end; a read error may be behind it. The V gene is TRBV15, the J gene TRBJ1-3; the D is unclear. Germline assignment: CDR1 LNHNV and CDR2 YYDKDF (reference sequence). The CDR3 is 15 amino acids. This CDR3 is CAASRDTYSGNTIYF. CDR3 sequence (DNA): TGTGCCGCCAGCCGGGATACATACTCTGGAAACACCATATATTTT.

CDR3 region: CASSRSVGPLNEQYF. The CDR3 bases are TGTGCCAGCAGTCGGAGCGTGGGCCCTCTCAACGAGCAGTACTTC. The chain carries TRBV6-5 and TRBJ2-7, with no clear D. This CDR3 has 15 residues. The V end was cut by 5 bases, the J end by 5 bases, with 19 bases between. Germline V gives CDR1 MNHEY, CDR2 SVGAGI.

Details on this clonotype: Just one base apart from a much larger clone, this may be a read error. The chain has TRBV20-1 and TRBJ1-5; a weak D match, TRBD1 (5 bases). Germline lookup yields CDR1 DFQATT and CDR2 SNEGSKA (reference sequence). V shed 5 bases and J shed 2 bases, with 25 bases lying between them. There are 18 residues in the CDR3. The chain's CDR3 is CSAESPGRGVYGNQPQHF. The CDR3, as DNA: TGCAGTGCTGAGAGCCCGGGACGGGGGGTATACGGCAATCAGCCCCAGCATTTT.

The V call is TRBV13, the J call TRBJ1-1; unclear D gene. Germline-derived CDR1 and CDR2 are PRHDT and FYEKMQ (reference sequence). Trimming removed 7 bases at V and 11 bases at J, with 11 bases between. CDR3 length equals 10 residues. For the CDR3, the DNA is TGTGCCAGCACCGGCGGGGATGCTTTCTTT. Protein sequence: CASTGGDAFF.

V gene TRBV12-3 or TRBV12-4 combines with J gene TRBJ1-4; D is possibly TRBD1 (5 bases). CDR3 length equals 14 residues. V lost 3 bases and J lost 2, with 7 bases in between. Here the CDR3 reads CASSFWGTNEKLFF. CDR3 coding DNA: TGTGCCAGCAGTTTCTGGGGGACTAATGAAAAACTGTTTTTT.

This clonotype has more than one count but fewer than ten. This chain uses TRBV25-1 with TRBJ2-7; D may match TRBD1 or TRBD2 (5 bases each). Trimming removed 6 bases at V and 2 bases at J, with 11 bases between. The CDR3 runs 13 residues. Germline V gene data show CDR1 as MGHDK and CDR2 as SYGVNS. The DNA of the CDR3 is TGTGCCAGCAGCCGGGGCATCGCCTACGAGCAGTACTTC. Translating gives CASSRGIAYEQYF.

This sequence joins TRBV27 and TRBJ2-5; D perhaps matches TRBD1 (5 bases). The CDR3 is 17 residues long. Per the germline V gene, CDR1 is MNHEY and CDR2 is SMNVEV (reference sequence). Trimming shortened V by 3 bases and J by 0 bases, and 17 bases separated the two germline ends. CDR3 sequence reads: CASSLDKPRGYQETQYF. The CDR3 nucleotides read TGTGCCAGCAGTTTGGACAAACCTAGGGGTTACCAAGAGACCCAGTACTTC.

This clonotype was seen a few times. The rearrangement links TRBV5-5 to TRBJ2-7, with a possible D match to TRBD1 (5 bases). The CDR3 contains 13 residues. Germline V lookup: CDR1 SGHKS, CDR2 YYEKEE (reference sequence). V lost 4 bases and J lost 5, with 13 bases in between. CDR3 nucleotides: TGTGCCAGCAGCCAGGACACGCCACACGAGCAGTACTTC. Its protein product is CASSQDTPHEQYF.

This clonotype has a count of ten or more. The CDR3 DNA sequence: TGTGCCAGCAGTTTCCGGGACAGCAAAAACATTCAGTACTTC. Its translation is CASSFRDSKNIQYF. The chain is built from TRBV6-6 and TRBJ2-4, with 7 bases that match TRBD1. V lost 4 bases and J lost 3; bases outside the gene matches: 3. CDR1 and CDR2 from the germline V gene are MNHNY and SVGAGI (reference sequence). The CDR3 length is 14 residues.

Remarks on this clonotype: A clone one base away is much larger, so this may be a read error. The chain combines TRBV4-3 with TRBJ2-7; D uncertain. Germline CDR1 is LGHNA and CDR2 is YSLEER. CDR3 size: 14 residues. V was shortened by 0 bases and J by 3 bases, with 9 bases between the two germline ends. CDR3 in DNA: TGCGCCAGCAGCCAAGATTTGATGAGCTACGAGCAGTACTTC. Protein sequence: CASSQDLMSYEQYF.

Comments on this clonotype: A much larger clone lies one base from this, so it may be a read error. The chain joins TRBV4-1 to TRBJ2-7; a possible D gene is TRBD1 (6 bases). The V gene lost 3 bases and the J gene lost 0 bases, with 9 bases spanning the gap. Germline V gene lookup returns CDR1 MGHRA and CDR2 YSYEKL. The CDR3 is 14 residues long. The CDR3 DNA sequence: TGCGCCAGCAGCCACAGGGACACCTCCTACGAGCAGTACTTC. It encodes CASSHRDTSYEQYF.

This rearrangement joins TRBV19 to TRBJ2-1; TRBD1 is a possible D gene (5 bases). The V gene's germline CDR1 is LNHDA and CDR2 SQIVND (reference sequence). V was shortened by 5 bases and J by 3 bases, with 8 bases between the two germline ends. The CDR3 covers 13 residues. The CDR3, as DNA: TGTGCCAGTAGTCAGGGTTACTACAATGAGCAGTTCTTC. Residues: CASSQGYYNEQFF.

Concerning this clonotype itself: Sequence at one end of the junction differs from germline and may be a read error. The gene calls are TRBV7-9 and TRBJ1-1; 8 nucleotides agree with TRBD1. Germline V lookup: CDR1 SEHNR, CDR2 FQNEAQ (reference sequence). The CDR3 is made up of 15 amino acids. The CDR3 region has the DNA TGTGCCAACAGCTTAGCACAGGGGGAAACTCCTGAAGCTTTCTTT. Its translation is CANSLAQGETPEAFF.

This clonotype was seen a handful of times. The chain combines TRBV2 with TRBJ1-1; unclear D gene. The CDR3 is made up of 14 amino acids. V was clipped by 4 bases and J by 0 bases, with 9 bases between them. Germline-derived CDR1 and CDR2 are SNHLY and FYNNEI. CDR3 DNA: TGTGCCAGCAGTGGTTCAGTTATGAACACTGAAGCTTTCTTT. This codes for CASSGSVMNTEAFF. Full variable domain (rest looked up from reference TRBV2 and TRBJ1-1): EPEVTQTPSHQVTQMGQEVILRCVPISNHLYFYWYRQILGQKVEFLVSFYNNEISEKSEIFDDQFSVERPDGSNFTLKIRSTKLEDSAMYFCASSGSVMNTEAFFGQGTRLTVV.

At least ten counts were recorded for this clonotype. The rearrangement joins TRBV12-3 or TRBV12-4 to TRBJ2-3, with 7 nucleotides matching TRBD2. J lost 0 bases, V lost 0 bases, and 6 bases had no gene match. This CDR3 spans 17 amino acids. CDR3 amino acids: CASSLAGRGSSTDTQYF. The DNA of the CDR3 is TGTGCCAGCAGTTTAGCAGGGCGGGGGAGTAGCACAGATACGCAGTATTTT.

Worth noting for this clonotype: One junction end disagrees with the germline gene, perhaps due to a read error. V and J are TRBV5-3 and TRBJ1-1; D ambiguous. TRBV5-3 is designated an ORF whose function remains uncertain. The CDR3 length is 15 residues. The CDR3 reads CASSFGQPMNTEAFF. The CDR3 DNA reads TGTGCCAGCAGCTTTGGGCAGCCCATGAACACTGAAGCTTTCTTT.

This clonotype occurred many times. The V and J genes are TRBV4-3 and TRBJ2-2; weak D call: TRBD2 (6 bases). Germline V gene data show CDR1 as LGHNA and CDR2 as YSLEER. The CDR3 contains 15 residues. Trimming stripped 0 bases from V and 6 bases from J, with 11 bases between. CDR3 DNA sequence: TGCGCCAGCAGCCAAGATGCGGGGAGAGCCGGGGAGCTGTTTTTT. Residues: CASSQDAGRAGELFF.

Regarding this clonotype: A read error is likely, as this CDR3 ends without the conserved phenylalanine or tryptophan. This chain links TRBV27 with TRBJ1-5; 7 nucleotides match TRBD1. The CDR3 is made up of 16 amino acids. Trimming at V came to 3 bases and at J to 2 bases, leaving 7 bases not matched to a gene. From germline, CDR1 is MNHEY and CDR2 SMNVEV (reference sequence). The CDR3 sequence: CASSFKWTGGNQPQHS. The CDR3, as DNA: TGTGCCAGCAGTTTCAAATGGACAGGAGGCAATCAGCCCCAGCATTCT.

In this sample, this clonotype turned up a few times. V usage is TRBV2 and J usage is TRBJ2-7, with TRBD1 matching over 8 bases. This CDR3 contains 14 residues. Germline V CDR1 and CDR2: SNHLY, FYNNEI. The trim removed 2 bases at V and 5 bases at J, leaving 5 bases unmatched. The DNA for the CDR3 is TGTGCCAGCAGTGAATCCGGACAGGGAGACGAGCAGTACTTC. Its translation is CASSESGQGDEQYF. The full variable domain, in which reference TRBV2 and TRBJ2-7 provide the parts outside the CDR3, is EPEVTQTPSHQVTQMGQEVILRCVPISNHLYFYWYRQILGQKVEFLVSFYNNEISEKSEIFDDQFSVERPDGSNFTLKIRSTKLEDSAMYFCASSESGQGDEQYFGPGTRLTVT.

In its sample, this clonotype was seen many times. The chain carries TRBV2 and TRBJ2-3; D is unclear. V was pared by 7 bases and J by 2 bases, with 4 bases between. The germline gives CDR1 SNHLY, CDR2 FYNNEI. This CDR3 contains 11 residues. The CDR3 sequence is CASIDTDTQYF. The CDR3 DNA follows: TGTGCCAGCATCGACACAGATACGCAGTATTTT. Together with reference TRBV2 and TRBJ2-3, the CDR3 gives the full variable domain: EPEVTQTPSHQVTQMGQEVILRCVPISNHLYFYWYRQILGQKVEFLVSFYNNEISEKSEIFDDQFSVERPDGSNFTLKIRSTKLEDSAMYFCASIDTDTQYFGPGTRLTVL.

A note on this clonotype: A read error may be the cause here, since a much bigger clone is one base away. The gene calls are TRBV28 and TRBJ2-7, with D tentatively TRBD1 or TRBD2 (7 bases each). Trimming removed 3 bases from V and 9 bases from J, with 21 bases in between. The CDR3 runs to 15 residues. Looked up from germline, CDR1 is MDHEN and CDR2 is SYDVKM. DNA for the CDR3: TGTGCCAGCAGTTTCGGGGGGCAGGGGGGGCTTCGGCAGTACTTC. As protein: CASSFGGQGGLRQYF.